One T cell receptor beta chain is described in this entry. Assay used: immunoSEQ multiplex PCR; TCRdb lists only in-frame clones, some missing. The repertoire includes 200,000 to 250,000 clones, roughly nine tenths of them detected once, and roughly 2.7% sits in the top ten. This entry comes from a study of blood T cell repertoires in COVID-19. CDR1 is SGHDN, CDR2 FVKESK, per germline. V lost 4 bases and J 10 bases, leaving 11 bases between the germline ends. This CDR3 contains 13 residues. The specimen sequenced was PBMCs or T cells enriched from blood (not recorded which). The TCR comes from a woman aged 25 to 39 who had recovered from COVID-19. The chain has TRBV14 and TRBJ1-6, with D possibly TRBD1 on 6 matching bases. The CDR3 protein is CASSPSGVSPLHF. The CDR3 nucleotides read TGTGCCAGCAGCCCTTCAGGGGTATCACCCCTCCACTTT.